Below, 2 T cell receptor beta chains from the same sample are listed, as sequenced in a study of blood T cell repertoires in COVID-19. Repertoires were generated with immunoSEQ multiplex PCR, while TCRdb's copy carries only in-frame clones and drops some. The sample carries approximately 150,000 clones, more than 85% recorded once. Sequencing used peripheral blood. The receptor source for this set is a woman older than 75 with COVID-19, enrolled during active disease.

The rearrangement joins TRBV11-3 to TRBJ2-2, with 9 bases fitting TRBD2. V shed 5 bases and J 6 bases; nucleotides not matched to a gene: 10. CDR3 length: 16 residues. Germline CDR1 SGHNT, CDR2 YENEEA. CDR3 DNA sequence: TGTGCCAGCAGCAGAGGGGGGACTAGCAGCGCCGGGGAGCTGTTTTTT. Translating it yields CASSRGGTSSAGELFF. Variable domain in full (rest from reference TRBV11-3 and TRBJ2-2): EAGVVQSPRYKIIEKKQPVAFWCNPISGHNTLYWYLQNLGQGPELLIRYENEEAVDDSQLPKDRFSAERLKGVDSTLKIQPAELGDSAVYLCASSRGGTSSAGELFFGEGSRLTVL.

The chain couples TRBV28 to TRBJ1-2; 10 bases are shared with TRBD1. This CDR3 has 18 residues. Germline CDR1 MDHEN, CDR2 SYDVKM. J was trimmed by 4 bases and V by 9 bases; bases with no gene match: 20. Written as DNA, the CDR3 is TGTGCCAGTAACGGGGAGGGGTTGACGGGACAGGGGCTCTATGGCTACACCTTC. Translation gives CASNGEGLTGQGLYGYTF.